This T cell receptor beta chain was identified during a study of cytomegalovirus exposure and HLA in healthy donors. Germline loops: CDR1 SGDLS, CDR2 YYNGEE. The CDR3 is made up of 17 amino acids. Trimming stripped 3 bases from V and 1 base from J, with 16 bases between. PCR was performed using 60 Vbeta and 13 Jbeta primers. TCRdb's copy holds only in-frame clones and misses some; the assay was immunoSEQ multiplex PCR. The top ten hold under 1.5% of the sample, which has fewer than 200,000 clones, approximately 80% seen once. The receptor's source is a man aged 25-45 years in good health and CMV-seronegative. The rearrangement joins TRBV9 to TRBJ2-2; D is perhaps TRBD1 (5 bases). The source material was PBMCs. The CDR3 loop is CASSAPRQQENTGELFF. In DNA form, the CDR3 reads TGTGCCAGCAGCGCCCCACGACAGCAAGAGAACACCGGGGAGCTGTTTTTT.